Listed here are 17 T cell receptor beta chains from one sample, sequenced in a study of T cells in Graves' hyperthyroidism and ophthalmopathy (dated by TCRdb to the late 2010s). Library creation used multiplex PCR. Sequenced on an Illumina HiSeq 2000. The TCR beta CDR3 regions were amplified from the RNA transcripts. The TCR CDR3 was subjected to a first round of RT-PCR using the HTBI primer set and the Qiagen OneStep RT-PCR kit. TCRdb's own reprocessing of the public reads used fastp at Q25 and MiXCR and kept productive beta chains. Each entry merges the rows of one CDR3 protein and shows their most common DNA and genes. In all, the sample holds about 380,000 distinct CDR3 sequences, and roughly 14% of those were seen once. The leading ten clones occupy approximately 10% of the sample. Sequencing used blood. Every receptor here comes from a woman aged 60-75 years with Graves' hyperthyroidism.

This clonotype appeared many times. The chain combines TRBV18 with TRBJ2-7; TRBD1 or TRBD2 may be the D gene (5 bases each). CDR3 length: 11 amino acids. Germline V gives CDR1 KGHSH, CDR2 LQKENI. V was trimmed by 2 bases and J by 6 bases, leaving 5 bases between them. CDR3 bases: TGTGCCAGCTCACCAGGGGGCGAGCAGTACTTC. It encodes CASSPGGEQYF.

There are many counts of this clonotype. The gene calls are TRBV3-1 and TRBJ1-2; D gene unclear. V was shortened by 0 bases and J by 8 bases, with 10 bases between the two germline ends. The germline V gene has CDR1 LGHDT and CDR2 YNNKEL (reference sequence). The CDR3 loop spans 13 amino acids. The CDR3 spells CASSQDGDRGYTF. DNA of the CDR3: TGTGCCAGCAGCCAAGACGGCGATCGGGGCTACACCTTC.

This clonotype was recorded many times. J is TRBJ2-7 and V is TRBV28; TRBD2 agrees at 12 bases. CDR3 length: 18 amino acids. Unmatched junction bases numbered 12, after V lost 3 bases and J lost 3 bases. Per the germline V gene, CDR1 is MDHEN and CDR2 is SYDVKM. CDR3 sequence (DNA): TGTGCCAGCAGTTTCCCGTCACCCGGACTAGCGGGATTCTACGAGCAGTACTTC. Its translation is CASSFPSPGLAGFYEQYF.

This clonotype was seen repeatedly, ten times or more. This chain joins TRBV18 and TRBJ2-3; tentatively, D is TRBD1 (6 bases). The CDR3 consists of 15 residues. Per germline, CDR1 KGHSH and CDR2 LQKENI. V dropped 3 bases and J dropped 0 bases, with 10 bases sitting between them. For the CDR3, the DNA is TGTGCCAGCTCACCTCAACAGGGAAGCACAGATACGCAGTATTTT. The encoded protein is CASSPQQGSTDTQYF.

This clonotype was observed many times. The J gene is TRBJ1-1, the V gene TRBV20-1; a possible D gene is TRBD1 (6 bases). The CDR3 loop spans 12 amino acids. CDR1 DFQATT and CDR2 SNEGSKA come from the germline V gene (reference sequence). V shed 6 bases and J shed 12 bases, with 20 bases lying between them. CDR3: CSANRVGFSTFF. The CDR3 DNA is TGCAGTGCAAACAGGGTAGGGTTCAGTACTTTCTTT.

The sample holds many counts of this clonotype. The DNA for the CDR3 is TGTGCCAGTTCAACGACTAGAGGTGCCTACGAGCAGTACTTC. It translates to CASSTTRGAYEQYF. The chain couples TRBV19 to TRBJ2-7; possible D gene TRBD2, 6 bases. V lost 8 bases and J 2 bases, leaving 16 bases between the germline ends. Germline CDR1 reads LNHDA; CDR2 reads SQIVND (reference sequence). This CDR3 has 14 amino acids.

The chain combines TRBV2 with TRBJ2-2; 9 bases are shared with TRBD1. The CDR3 has 15 amino acids. Per germline, CDR1 SNHLY and CDR2 FYNNEI. V trimming: 4 bases; J trimming: 0 bases; junction bases outside the gene matches: 0. The CDR3 spells CASSGQGANTGELFF. In DNA form, the CDR3 reads TGTGCCAGCAGTGGACAGGGGGCGAACACCGGGGAGCTGTTTTTT. Together with reference TRBV2 and TRBJ2-2, the CDR3 gives the full variable domain: EPEVTQTPSHQVTQMGQEVILRCVPISNHLYFYWYRQILGQKVEFLVSFYNNEISEKSEIFDDQFSVERPDGSNFTLKIRSTKLEDSAMYFCASSGQGANTGELFFGEGSRLTVL.

The V call is TRBV9, the J call TRBJ2-3, with 16 bases aligning to TRBD2. V shed 4 bases and J 1 base; nucleotides not matched to a gene: 6. Germline lookup yields CDR1 SGDLS and CDR2 YYNGEE. The CDR3 loop spans 18 amino acids. The CDR3 DNA reads TGTGCCAGCAGCCCGGGACTAGCGGGAGGGCCCGGCACAGATACGCAGTATTTT. Translation gives CASSPGLAGGPGTDTQYF.

This clonotype was counted a single time. The rearrangement joins TRBV7-9 to TRBJ2-7; TRBD2 matches at 12 bases. V lost 5 bases to trimming and J lost 3 bases; unmatched junction nucleotides: 5. Per the germline V gene, CDR1 is SEHNR and CDR2 is FQNEAQ (reference sequence). The length of the CDR3 is 15 residues. The CDR3 nucleotides are TGTGCCAGCAGCGGAGAGACTAGCGGGAGCTACGAGCAGTACTTC. It translates to CASSGETSGSYEQYF.

This clonotype was observed many times. The chain links TRBV20-1 to TRBJ2-5; 13 nucleotides agree with TRBD2. The trim removed 1 base at V and 7 bases at J, leaving 6 bases unmatched. The CDR3 contains 15 residues. Germline V CDR1 and CDR2: DFQATT, SNEGSKA (reference sequence). The CDR3 spells CSARASGLAGRTQYF. The CDR3 DNA follows: TGCAGTGCTAGAGCTTCGGGACTAGCGGGACGGACCCAGTACTTC.

This clonotype was detected a few times. A much larger clone lies one base from this, so it may be a read error. The genes are TRBV3-1 and TRBJ2-2, with TRBD1 as a possible D gene (5 bases). V lost 5 bases to trimming and J lost 5 bases, with 6 bases between them. The CDR3 loop spans 12 amino acids. Per the germline V gene, CDR1 is LGHDT and CDR2 is YNNKEL (reference sequence). This chain's CDR3 is CASSYRTGELFF. The CDR3 DNA is TGTGCCAGCAGCTACAGGACCGGGGAGCTGTTTTTT.

This clonotype has a count of ten or more. The genes are TRBV27 and TRBJ1-5; D is unclear. Germline CDR1 reads MNHEY; CDR2 reads SMNVEV (reference sequence). The V end lost 2 bases, the J end lost 8 bases, and 10 bases lay between the germline ends. This CDR3 has 13 residues. The CDR3 loop reads CASSLRRREPQHF. CDR3 nucleotides: TGTGCCAGCAGTTTAAGGAGGAGGGAGCCCCAGCATTTT.

This clonotype was found a few times. The chain links TRBV9 to TRBJ2-1, with 14 bases fitting TRBD2. This CDR3 comprises 17 residues. Germline V gene data show CDR1 as SGDLS and CDR2 as YYNGEE. V trimming: 2 bases; J trimming: 8 bases; junction bases outside the gene matches: 9. CDR3 amino acids: CASSVGTSGSGGDEQFF. The CDR3 DNA follows: TGTGCCAGCAGCGTCGGGACTAGCGGGAGTGGAGGCGATGAGCAGTTCTTC.

Concerning this clonotype: It is likely a read error, because the conserved phenylalanine at the end of the CDR3 is missing. This chain links TRBV2 with TRBJ1-2; D unresolved. The CDR3 spans 13 residues. Trimming cost V 4 bases and J 4 bases, with 10 bases left between them. Germline assignment: CDR1 SNHLY and CDR2 FYNNEI. This CDR3 reads CASSGSRAYGYTS. CDR3 bases: TGTGCCAGCAGTGGCTCAAGAGCCTATGGCTACACCTCC.

The table lists this clonotype with a few counts. The chain is built from TRBV6-1 and TRBJ2-7; 7 bases line up with TRBD2. Germline V gene sequence: CDR1 MNHNS, CDR2 SASEGT. The V segment lost 11 bases and the J segment 3 bases; nucleotides outside the gene matches: 13. This CDR3 spans 14 amino acids. The CDR3 here is CAVTELAPDYEQYF. CDR3 DNA sequence: TGTGCCGTCACAGAACTAGCGCCCGACTACGAGCAGTACTTC.

The genes are TRBV20-1 and TRBJ2-1; either TRBD1 or TRBD2 may supply D (5 bases each). The V end was cut by 0 bases, the J end by 10 bases, with 22 bases between. CDR3 length: 16 residues. In germline, CDR1 is DFQATT, CDR2 SNEGSKA (reference sequence). As DNA, the CDR3 is TGCAGTGCTAGAGACGACTCTTCGGGACGAGACTACGAGCAGTTCTTC. It specifies CSARDDSSGRDYEQFF.

A few counts support this clonotype. Possible read error: a much larger clone is one base away. The chain employs TRBV2 and TRBJ1-1; D is unresolved. The CDR3 extends over 11 amino acids. The germline gives CDR1 SNHLY, CDR2 FYNNEI. V was clipped by 8 bases and J by 8 bases, with 12 bases between them. The CDR3 protein is CASAFVGEAFF. For the CDR3, the DNA is TGTGCCAGCGCCTTTGTAGGGGAAGCTTTCTTT.